One and the same sample provided the 5 T cell receptor beta chains below, sequenced in a study of blood T cell repertoires in COVID-19. Sequencing was performed with immunoSEQ multiplex PCR; in TCRdb, only in-frame clones are kept and a portion is missing. The data show just over 95,000 clones, around 81% seen once. Sequenced input: peripheral blood. The receptors were sampled from a man between 60 and 70 years old with acute or convalescent COVID-19.

The rearrangement links TRBV29-1 to TRBJ1-5, with TRBD1 matching 11 bases. V was clipped by 6 bases and J by 0 bases; unmatched bases: 7. This CDR3 spans 16 amino acids. Germline values: CDR1 SQVTM, CDR2 ANQGSEA. The CDR3 region is CSVGGQGAYSNQPQHF. The CDR3 DNA sequence: TGCAGCGTCGGAGGACAGGGGGCCTATAGCAATCAGCCCCAGCATTTT.

The chain recombines TRBV19 with TRBJ1-1; D remains unclear. CDR1 is LNHDA, CDR2 SQIVND, per germline (reference sequence). V was cut by 2 bases and J by 1 base, with 5 bases left in between. This CDR3 spans 13 amino acids. DNA of the CDR3: TGTGCCAGTAGTATAAACGGGAACACTGAAGCTTTCTTT. Residues: CASSINGNTEAFF. Supplemented by reference TRBV19 and TRBJ1-1, the full variable domain reads DGGITQSPKYLFRKEGQNVTLSCEQNLNHDAMYWYRQDPGQGLRLIYYSQIVNDFQKGDIAEGYSVSREKKESFPLTVTSAQKNPTAFYLCASSINGNTEAFFGQGTRLTVV.

V gene TRBV28 combines with J gene TRBJ1-3; no clear D gene. The germline CDR1 and CDR2 sequences are MDHEN and SYDVKM. CDR3 length: 14 residues. V was shortened by 6 bases and J by 0 bases, with 9 bases between the two germline ends. CDR3 in amino acids: CASRTTSSGNTIYF. CDR3 bases: TGTGCCAGCAGAACGACAAGCTCTGGAAACACCATATATTTT.

The chain carries TRBV30 and TRBJ1-5; no reliable D call. Germline CDR1 GTSNPN, CDR2 SVGIG (reference sequence). V lost 0 bases and J lost 1, with 7 bases in between. This CDR3 region has 14 residues. The CDR3 loop reads CAWSVGGSNQPQHF. The CDR3 region has the DNA TGTGCCTGGAGTGTTGGAGGAAGCAATCAGCCCCAGCATTTT.

The V and J genes are TRBV6-5 and TRBJ1-2; tentatively, D is TRBD1 (5 bases). The V and J ends lost 6 bases and 2 bases respectively, with 10 bases between them. CDR1 MNHEY and CDR2 SVGAGI come from the germline V gene. This CDR3 spans 13 amino acids. The CDR3 region has the DNA TGTGCCAGCAGCGAGGAGGGGAACTATGGCTACACCTTC. Translated: CASSEEGNYGYTF.